This entry lists 15 T cell receptor beta chains sequenced from one sample in a study of cytomegalovirus exposure and HLA in healthy donors. Primers: 60 Vbeta forward and 13 Jbeta reverse. This table comes from immunoSEQ multiplex PCR, and its TCRdb copy is limited to in-frame clones, with some not included. Of 180,000 or so clones in the sample, 75% to 85% were seen once. The sample consisted of PBMCs. Receptor source: a man aged 18 to 29 in good health and CMV-seronegative.

The chain employs TRBV7-9 and TRBJ2-2; D call uncertain. The CDR3 sequence is 13 residues long. Germline V lookup: CDR1 SEHNR, CDR2 FQNEAQ (reference sequence). V dropped 2 bases and J dropped 3 bases, with 4 bases sitting between them. The CDR3 region is CASSLTHTGELFF. DNA for the CDR3: TGTGCCAGCAGCTTAACTCACACCGGGGAGCTGTTTTTT.

This clone was recorded only once. The J gene is TRBJ2-3, the V gene TRBV7-2; 7 nucleotides agree with TRBD2. The CDR3 totals 17 residues. Looked up from germline, CDR1 is SGHTA and CDR2 is FQGNSA. V lost 5 bases, J lost 3 bases, and 14 bases stayed unmatched. The CDR3 sequence is CASSPHPGGLITDTQYF. CDR3 coding DNA: TGTGCCAGCAGCCCCCACCCGGGGGGACTAATAACAGATACGCAGTATTTT. The full variable domain, completed using reference TRBV7-2 and TRBJ2-3, is GAGVSQSPSNKVTEKGKDVELRCDPISGHTALYWYRQSLGQGLEFLIYFQGNSAPDKSGLPSDRFSAERTGGSVSTLTIQRTQQEDSAVYLCASSPHPGGLITDTQYFGPGTRLTVL.

This chain connects TRBV29-1 to TRBJ1-1; D remains ambiguous. V was shortened by 0 bases and J by 0 bases, with 17 bases between the two germline ends. From germline, CDR1 is SQVTM and CDR2 ANQGSEA. CDR3 length: 17 amino acids. The CDR3 is CSVEDHRNSYMNTEAFF. The DNA for the CDR3 is TGCAGCGTTGAAGATCATCGCAACAGCTATATGAACACTGAAGCTTTCTTT.

The chain is built from TRBV10-3 and TRBJ2-3, with no clear D. The length of the CDR3 is 13 residues. V shed 11 bases and J shed 0 bases, with 12 bases lying between them. Germline V gene data show CDR1 as ENHRY and CDR2 as SYGVKD. CDR3 sequence (DNA): TGTGCCTCGACGCCCGGGAGCACAGATACGCAGTATTTT. It yields the protein CASTPGSTDTQYF.

This chain connects TRBV19 to TRBJ2-5, with 11 bases identical to TRBD1. CDR1 and CDR2 from the germline V gene are LNHDA and SQIVND (reference sequence). Trimming took 5 bases from V and 5 from J; bases not matched to a gene: 10. The CDR3 covers 16 residues. The CDR3 DNA follows: TGTGCCAGTAGTTTACGGGACAGGGGGTCTTGGGAGACCCAGTACTTC. This gives the protein CASSLRDRGSWETQYF.

The chain combines TRBV7-6 with TRBJ2-7; 8 positions match TRBD2. V lost 9 bases and J lost 4; bases outside the gene matches: 11. The length of the CDR3 is 14 residues. Germline-derived CDR1 and CDR2 are SGHVS and FNYEAQ. In nucleotides, the CDR3 is TGTGCCAGTAGCCCATCTAGCGGGTGGTACGAGCAGTACTTC. Its translation: CASSPSSGWYEQYF.

This sequence joins TRBV18 and TRBJ1-3; 7 nucleotides match TRBD1. Germline trimming cut 4 bases from V and 2 bases from J; bases unmatched to any gene: 2. CDR1 is KGHSH, CDR2 LQKENI, per germline. This CDR3 is built from 14 residues. Here the CDR3 DNA reads TGTGCCAGCTCACGACAGGGTACTGGAAACACCATATATTTT. Amino acids: CASSRQGTGNTIYF.

This clone occurred once. This chain joins TRBV7-2 and TRBJ2-1, with 8 bases identical to TRBD1. Trimming at V came to 2 bases and at J to 3 bases, leaving 9 bases not matched to a gene. This CDR3 region has 17 residues. CDR1 SGHTA and CDR2 FQGNSA come from the germline V gene. CDR3 residues: CASSLRMAGGFYNEQFF. DNA for the CDR3: TGTGCCAGCAGCTTACGGATGGCAGGGGGCTTCTACAATGAGCAGTTCTTC.

This clone was seen a handful of times. J is TRBJ2-3 and V is TRBV6-1; D possibly corresponds to TRBD2 (6 bases). This CDR3 contains 16 residues. Trimming removed 4 bases from V and 6 bases from J, with 20 bases in between. Germline V lookup: CDR1 MNHNS, CDR2 SASEGT. The CDR3: CASSASSAPGSDTQYF. The CDR3 DNA is TGTGCCAGCAGTGCTTCTAGCGCCCCGGGGTCGGATACGCAGTATTTT.

The rearrangement uses TRBV9 and TRBJ1-4; D ambiguous. The germline V gene encodes CDR1 SGDLS and CDR2 YYNGEE. The CDR3 is 14 amino acids. V lost 4 bases and J 5 bases, leaving 12 bases between the germline ends. The CDR3 bases are TGTGCCAGCAGCCCTGGGCACAGAAATGAAAAACTGTTTTTT. Protein sequence: CASSPGHRNEKLFF.

V gene TRBV30 combines with J gene TRBJ1-5, with D maybe TRBD1 (6 bases). The CDR3 extends over 13 amino acids. The germline V and J ends were trimmed by 3 bases and 2 bases, with 8 bases remaining between them. Germline assignment: CDR1 GTSNPN and CDR2 SVGIG (reference sequence). The chain's CDR3 is CAWSHRGNQPQHF. For the CDR3, the DNA is TGTGCCTGGAGCCACAGGGGCAATCAGCCCCAGCATTTT.

The chain has TRBV5-6 and TRBJ2-3; the D gene is possibly TRBD2 (5 bases). Germline V gives CDR1 SGHDT, CDR2 YYEEEE. The CDR3 consists of 15 residues. V was shortened by 2 bases and J by 4 bases, with 14 bases between the two germline ends. Written as DNA, the CDR3 is TGTGCCAGCAGCTTAAGGCAGATCGGGGCAGATACGCAGTATTTT. It specifies CASSLRQIGADTQYF.

J is TRBJ1-4 and V is TRBV18, with D possibly TRBD1 on 6 matching bases. CDR3 length: 14 amino acids. Germline values: CDR1 KGHSH, CDR2 LQKENI. The V end was cut by 3 bases, the J end by 4 bases, with 9 bases between. Here the CDR3 reads CASSPTGGNEKLFF. The CDR3 bases are TGTGCCAGCTCACCGACAGGCGGTAATGAAAAACTGTTTTTT.

V gene TRBV19 combines with J gene TRBJ2-7; D not certain. V lost 5 bases, J lost 4 bases, and 12 bases lay in between. This CDR3 contains 13 residues. Germline V CDR1 and CDR2: LNHDA, SQIVND (reference sequence). CDR3 protein: CASSGLVSYEQYF. DNA of the CDR3: TGTGCCAGTAGTGGGCTGGTCTCGTACGAGCAGTACTTC.

The V call is TRBV4-1, the J call TRBJ2-7, with 8 bases aligning to TRBD1. J lost 4 bases, V lost 4 bases, and 12 bases had no gene match. The CDR3 is 16 residues long. Germline V gives CDR1 MGHRA, CDR2 YSYEKL. The DNA for the CDR3 is TGCGCCAGCAGCCCCCTCAGACAGGGGTGGAGGTACGAGCAGTACTTC. Its translation: CASSPLRQGWRYEQYF.